This T cell receptor beta chain was captured in a study of shared clonotypes between healthy human individuals. About the research overall: Used for every donor were three CD4 naive, three CD4 memory, two CD8 naive and one CD8 memory plate.

The naive CD8 subset, CD45RO-negative cells positively selected for CCR7, excluded terminally differentiated effector memory CD45RA+ cells. Running of the assay took place at deep level. Each subset's genomic DNA was shared equally among a number of immunoSEQ plates. Original data processing: ImmunoSEQ only sent back junction sequences with no quality scores, so filtering was done differently. Sequenced by immunoSEQ multiplex PCR; TCRdb stores in-frame clones only, minus some. V and J calls and clone size are given by that table; D and trimming were obtained from the DNA. The sample consists of some 2 million clones, about 95% of them appearing once. This clone appeared a few times. The sample contains more than one DNA sequence encoding this CDR3. Germline-derived CDR1 and CDR2 are MNHEY and SMNVEV (reference sequence). Trimming left V 3 bases short and J 10 bases short, with 7 bases between. The length of the CDR3 is 12 residues.

This chain links TRBV27 with TRBJ1-6; D is unclear. The TCR sequence derives from a man between 18 and 35 years old in good health. The sequencing input was naive CD8+ T cells sorted from blood. The CDR3 is CASSLIGSPLHF. As DNA, the CDR3 is TGTGCCAGCAGTTTGATCGGCTCACCCCTCCACTTT.